This entry concerns a single TCR beta chain. This receptor's antigen is unknown. Per-base quality was not reported, and no clone a single base away is much larger than it. At diagnosis, tumor, uninvolved tumor-adjacent lung and peripheral blood were collected and then preserved as a mix of FFPE and fresh-frozen material. For TCR repertoire profiling, blood samples were analyzed in the form of peripheral blood mononuclear cells. TCR beta CDR3 regions were sequenced from DNA using the immunoSEQ Assay. For the original study's pipeline: To compute T cell density, TCR beta template counts were normalized to usable DNA, which was estimated by amplifying housekeeping genes. Richness was estimated using the preseqR package, with extrapolation to 400,000 templates for PBMC samples and to 120,000 templates for tissue samples. Clonality was defined as one minus Pielou's evenness. Tissue-enriched TCRs were identified through differential abundance testing performed on productive amino-acid clonotypes, with a minimum total count of 5 and an alpha of 0.1. Repertoire overlap between compartments was quantified with the Jaccard Index and Morisita Overlap Index. GLIPH clustered TCR beta CDR3s with public tetramer-defined viral CDR3s; viral motifs required at least three viral sequences plus V-gene enrichment. As stored in TCRdb, this immuneACCESS dataset retains in-frame rearrangements with V and J assigned. A fraction of the clones does not appear; measured against another copy, unresolved V genes explain less than half of the discrepancy, and the remainder lacks a known reason. The V and J calls and clone size come from that table; D and trimming were worked out from the DNA. For this sample there are roughly 61,000 clones; around 81% appear just once. 4.7% of the sample is held by the ten biggest clonotypes.

These data come from a study of T cells in localized non-small cell lung cancer (dated by TCRdb to the early 2020s). Describing the broader study: Comparing tumors with uninvolved tumor-adjacent lungs, the study looked at the T cell repertoires of 236 patients with early-stage NSCLC. All 240 or so NSCLC patients in the cohort were treatment-naive and had localized lung tumors that were resected. A mean age of approximately 66 years was recorded for the NSCLC patients, of whom around 120 were male and about a hundred were female.

What the research found in general, with its limitations: Because multi-region tumor sequencing was not done, intratumor heterogeneity could not be ruled out. Uninvolved tumor-adjacent lung showed the highest T cell clonality, higher than tumor, which suggests more focused antigenic responses in the adjacent lung. Longer overall survival was associated with higher blood T cell density, whereas shorter survival was associated with higher adjacent-lung clonality. Of the top 100 tumor clones, a median of 57 were detected in paired uninvolved adjacent lung; 28 were also among that lung's top 100. Since the design was exploratory, TCR variables were selected using unadjusted p-values with no false-discovery rate correction.

From the cysteine up to the phenylalanine, the CDR3 has a length of 13 residues. The retained sequence is limited to the CDR3, 39 bases, with the frame set at the first base. V is shortened by 6 bases, J by 2 bases, and the region joining them spans 8 bases. CDR1 MNHEY and CDR2 SVGAGI are derived from the germline V gene. The source is a man between 40 and 70 years old with stage II lung adenocarcinoma. This receptor chain uses TRBV6-5 and TRBJ2-1, and perhaps TRBD2 as D gene, on 6 matching bases. The sequencing here drew on PBMCs, taken before any cancer treatment. At the DNA level, the sequence is TGTGCCAGCAGGCGGGGCACCTACAATGAGCAGTTCTTC. Its translation is CASRRGTYNEQFF.